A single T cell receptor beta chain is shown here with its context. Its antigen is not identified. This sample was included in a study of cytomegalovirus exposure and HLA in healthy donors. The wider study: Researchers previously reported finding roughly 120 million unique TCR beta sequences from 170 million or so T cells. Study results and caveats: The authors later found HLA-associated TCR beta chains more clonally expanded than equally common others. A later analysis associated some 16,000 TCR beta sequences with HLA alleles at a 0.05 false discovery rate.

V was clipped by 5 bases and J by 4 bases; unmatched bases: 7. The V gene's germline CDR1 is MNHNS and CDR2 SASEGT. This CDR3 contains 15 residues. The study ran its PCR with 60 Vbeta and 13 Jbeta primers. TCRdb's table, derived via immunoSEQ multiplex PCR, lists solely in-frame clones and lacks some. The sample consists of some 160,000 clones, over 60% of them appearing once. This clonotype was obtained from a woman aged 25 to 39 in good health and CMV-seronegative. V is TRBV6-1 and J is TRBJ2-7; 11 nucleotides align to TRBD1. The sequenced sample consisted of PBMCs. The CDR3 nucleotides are TGTGCCAGCAGTCAACGGACAGGGGGCCGGTACGAGCAGTACTTC. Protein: CASSQRTGGRYEQYF.